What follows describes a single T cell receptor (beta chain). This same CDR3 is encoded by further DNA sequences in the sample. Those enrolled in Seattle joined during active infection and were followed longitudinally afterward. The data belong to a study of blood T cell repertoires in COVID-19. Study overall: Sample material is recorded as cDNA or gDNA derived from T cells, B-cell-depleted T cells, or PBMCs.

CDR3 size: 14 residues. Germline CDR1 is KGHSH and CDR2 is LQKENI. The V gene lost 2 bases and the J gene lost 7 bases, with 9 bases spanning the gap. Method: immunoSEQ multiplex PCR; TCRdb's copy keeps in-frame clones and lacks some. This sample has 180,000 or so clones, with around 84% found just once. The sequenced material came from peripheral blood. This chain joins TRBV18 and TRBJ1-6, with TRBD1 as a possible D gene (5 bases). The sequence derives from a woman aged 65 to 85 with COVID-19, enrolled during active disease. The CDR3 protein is CASSPDRGNSPLHF. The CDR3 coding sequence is TGTGCCAGCTCACCAGACCGGGGGAATTCACCCCTCCACTTT. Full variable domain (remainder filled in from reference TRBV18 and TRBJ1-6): NAGVMQNPRHLVRRRGQEARLRCSPMKGHSHVYWYRQLPEEGLKFMVYLQKENIIDESGMPKERFSAEFPKEGPSILRIQQVVRGDSAAYFCASSPDRGNSPLHFGNGTRLTVT.